The rows below give T cell receptor beta chains drawn from one sample of a study of T cells in Graves' hyperthyroidism and ophthalmopathy. TCRdb reprocessed the multiplex PCR reads via MiXCR and lists one record per CDR3 protein. The table shows around 350,000 distinct CDR3 sequences, with roughly 13% occurring only once. The sequencing input was blood. The receptors shown here come from a woman under 30 with Graves' hyperthyroidism. The conserved cysteine and the conserved F or W are not part of the CDR3 here. The order of the fields is J gene, V gene, clone size, CDR3 protein. Clone size is not always given. Where it is, it says once, few, many or a class for expanded clones.

j_gene: TRBJ2-5
v_gene: TRBV3-1
abundance: many
CDR3aa: ASSQVVSETQY

j_gene: TRBJ1-1
v_gene: TRBV30
abundance: many
CDR3aa: AWSTGHYTEAF

j_gene: TRBJ2-7
v_gene: TRBV6-9
abundance: -
CDR3aa: ASSYSGLDEQY

j_gene: TRBJ1-1
v_gene: TRBV11-3
abundance: many
CDR3aa: ASSLGGSGNTEAF

j_gene: TRBJ2-1
v_gene: TRBV30
abundance: many
CDR3aa: AWSSGDYNEQF

j_gene: TRBJ2-3
v_gene: TRBV7-8
abundance: many
CDR3aa: ASSLGLSGDTQY

j_gene: TRBJ2-1
v_gene: TRBV4-3
abundance: few
CDR3aa: ASSQDPGTLAPSSYNEQF

j_gene: TRBJ1-5
v_gene: TRBV6-2/TRBV6-3
abundance: many
CDR3aa: ASSFRARTRSNQPQH

j_gene: TRBJ1-1
v_gene: TRBV7-3
abundance: -
CDR3aa: ASSLNRGGGAEAF

j_gene: TRBJ2-1
v_gene: TRBV11-3
abundance: many
CDR3aa: ASSSRTTLNEQF

j_gene: TRBJ1-5
v_gene: TRBV28
abundance: many
CDR3aa: ASNREMRQPQH

j_gene: TRBJ2-1
v_gene: TRBV6-1
abundance: many
CDR3aa: ASSELGVGNEQF

j_gene: TRBJ1-6
v_gene: TRBV20-1
abundance: many
CDR3aa: SASPGGDNSPLH

j_gene: TRBJ2-1
v_gene: TRBV20-1
abundance: many
CDR3aa: SARNPIGLEDYNEQF

j_gene: TRBJ1-2
v_gene: TRBV6-1
abundance: many
CDR3aa: ASSQQGLYGYT

j_gene: TRBJ1-2
v_gene: TRBV12-3/TRBV12-4
abundance: -
CDR3aa: ASSYGQGVDGYT

j_gene: TRBJ2-5
v_gene: TRBV20-1
abundance: -
CDR3aa: SARDRDLAGTRKETQY

j_gene: TRBJ2-7
v_gene: TRBV12-3/TRBV12-4
abundance: many
CDR3aa: ASRLEGYEQY

j_gene: TRBJ2-5
v_gene: TRBV6-2/TRBV6-3
abundance: many
CDR3aa: TSSYPSLGSGSEETQY

j_gene: TRBJ2-1
v_gene: TRBV19
abundance: few
CDR3aa: ASSIWRTSGRRGNEQF

j_gene: TRBJ2-2
v_gene: TRBV25-1
abundance: few
CDR3aa: ASSAGDGELF

j_gene: TRBJ2-2
v_gene: TRBV28
abundance: -
CDR3aa: ASSPPPRLAGDGELL

j_gene: TRBJ1-6
v_gene: TRBV13
abundance: few
CDR3aa: ASSAQPRSQSPYNSPLH

j_gene: TRBJ1-5
v_gene: TRBV27
abundance: many
CDR3aa: ASSLLAGGDQPQH

j_gene: TRBJ2-5
v_gene: TRBV2
abundance: -
CDR3aa: ASRNRDFAETQY

j_gene: TRBJ2-7
v_gene: TRBV28
abundance: few
CDR3aa: ASSSGVEAEQY

j_gene: TRBJ2-7
v_gene: TRBV7-2
abundance: -
CDR3aa: ASSPHTGSEQY